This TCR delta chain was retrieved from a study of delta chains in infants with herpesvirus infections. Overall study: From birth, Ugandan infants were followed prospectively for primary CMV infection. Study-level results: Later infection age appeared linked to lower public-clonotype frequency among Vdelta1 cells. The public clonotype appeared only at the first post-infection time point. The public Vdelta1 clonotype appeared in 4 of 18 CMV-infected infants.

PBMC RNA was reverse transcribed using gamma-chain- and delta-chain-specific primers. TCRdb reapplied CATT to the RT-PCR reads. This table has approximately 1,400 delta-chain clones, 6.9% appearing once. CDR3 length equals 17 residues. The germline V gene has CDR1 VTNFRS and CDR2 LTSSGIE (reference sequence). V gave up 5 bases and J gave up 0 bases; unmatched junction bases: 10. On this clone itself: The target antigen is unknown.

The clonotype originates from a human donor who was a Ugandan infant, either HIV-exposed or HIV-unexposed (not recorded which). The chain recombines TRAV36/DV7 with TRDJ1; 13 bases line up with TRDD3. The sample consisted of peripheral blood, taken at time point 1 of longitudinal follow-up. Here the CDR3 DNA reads TGTGCTGTAGTACTGGGGGATACGGGGCGGTACACCGATAAACTCATCTTT. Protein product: CAVVLGDTGRYTDKLIF.